The 14 T cell receptor beta chains listed next were all sequenced from one sample in a study of T-cell reconstitution after alpha-beta-depleted transplantation in children. During its preparation, the TCRbeta library received unique molecular identifiers. Each CDR3 protein is one row after TCRdb ran MiXCR on the PCR reads. Of a few hundred thousand distinct CDR3 sequences listed, roughly 30% were seen once; the top ten hold about a third. Sequencing was performed on PBMCs, taken before TCRalphabeta/CD19-depleted stem cell transplant. All receptors derive from a boy younger than two with Wiskott-Aldrich syndrome, due to receive a stem cell transplant.

The chain couples TRBV3-1 to TRBJ2-7, with TRBD2 matching 9 bases. V shed 3 bases and J 5 bases; nucleotides not matched to a gene: 5. The germline V gene encodes CDR1 LGHDT and CDR2 YNNKEL (reference sequence). The CDR3 covers 14 residues. CDR3 region: CASSHSGRSDEQYF. The CDR3 coding sequence is TGTGCCAGCAGCCATAGCGGGAGATCGGACGAGCAGTACTTC.

This clonotype was counted only a few times. This chain joins TRBV5-1 and TRBJ2-3; 11 bases match TRBD2. V lost 0 bases and J lost 3; bases outside the gene matches: 6. This CDR3 contains 17 residues. Germline loops: CDR1 SGHRS, CDR2 YFSETQ. The CDR3 loop reads CASSLEGLAGGTDTQYF. DNA of the CDR3: TGCGCCAGCAGCTTGGAAGGCCTAGCGGGAGGAACAGATACGCAGTATTTT.

Comment on this clonotype: At one boundary the junction diverges from the germline segment, which might be a read error. The gene calls are TRBV5-1 and TRBJ2-1; no clear D. This CDR3 has 15 amino acids. In germline, CDR1 is SGHRS, CDR2 YFSETQ. CDR3 loop: CASSLVGFDGDEQLF. In DNA, the CDR3 is TGCGCCAGCAGCTTGGTGGGATTTGATGGCGATGAGCAGCTCTTC.

The gene calls are TRBV4-2 and TRBJ1-2, with a weak D call TRBD1 (6 bases). Germline CDR1 LGHNA, CDR2 YNFKEQ. The CDR3 has 17 residues. V shed 0 bases and J shed 3 bases, with 17 bases lying between them. In nucleotides, the CDR3 is TGTGCCAGCAGCCAAGATTCTTATCAGGGGATCTACTATGGCTACACCTTC. It is translated as CASSQDSYQGIYYGYTF.

V and J are TRBV9 and TRBJ2-1; 9 nucleotides line up with TRBD2. The germline CDR1 and CDR2 sequences are SGDLS and YYNGEE. Losses at the gene ends were 4 bases for V and 5 bases for J; bases not matched to a gene: 7. CDR3 size: 15 residues. The CDR3 nucleotides read TGTGCCAGCAGCACAAGACTAGCGGAAAACAATGAGCAGTTCTTC. Translating gives CASSTRLAENNEQFF. Full variable domain (rest looked up from reference TRBV9 and TRBJ2-1): DSGVTQTPKHLITATGQRVTLRCSPRSGDLSVYWYQQSLDQGLQFLIQYYNGEERAKGNILERFSAQQFPDLHSELNLSSLELGDSALYFCASSTRLAENNEQFFGPGTRLTVL.

This clonotype was seen only a few times. The chain has TRBV12-3 or TRBV12-4 and TRBJ1-5, with 7 bases that match TRBD1. Trimming removed 4 bases from V and 6 bases from J; junction bases left unmatched: 9. The CDR3 consists of 15 residues. The CDR3 coding sequence is TGTGCCAGCAGTTCCACCGACAGGGAGGGTCAGCCCCAGCATTTT. This sequence encodes CASSSTDREGQPQHF.

The J gene is TRBJ2-7, the V gene TRBV7-8, with TRBD1 matching 9 bases. This CDR3 spans 15 amino acids. CDR1 is SGHVS, CDR2 FQNEAQ, per germline. Trimming at V came to 2 bases and at J to 5 bases, leaving 7 bases not matched to a gene. The CDR3 spells CASSLSRDRVHEQYF. CDR3 nucleotide sequence: TGTGCCAGCAGCTTATCCCGGGACAGGGTGCACGAGCAGTACTTC.

The chain combines TRBV11-2 with TRBJ2-2; D call uncertain. In germline, CDR1 is SGHAT, CDR2 FQNNGV. This CDR3 spans 14 amino acids. The V and J ends lost 6 bases and 4 bases respectively, with 12 bases between them. The CDR3 is CASSLRRGTGELFF. CDR3 nucleotides: TGTGCCAGCAGTCTTAGACGTGGCACCGGGGAGCTGTTTTTT. The full variable domain, with the rest looked up from reference TRBV11-2 and TRBJ2-2, is EAGVAQSPRYKIIEKRQSVAFWCNPISGHATLYWYQQILGQGPKLLIQFQNNGVVDDSQLPKDRFSAERLKGVDSTLKIQPAKLEDSAVYLCASSLRRGTGELFFGEGSRLTVL.

The chain couples TRBV5-1 to TRBJ2-7, with TRBD2 matching over 11 bases. This CDR3 comprises 15 residues. V lost 4 bases to trimming and J lost 4 bases; unmatched junction nucleotides: 7. Germline CDR1 SGHRS, CDR2 YFSETQ. CDR3 in DNA: TGCGCCAGCAGCGCACTAGCGGGAGTTGCATACGAGCAGTACTTC. It yields the protein CASSALAGVAYEQYF.

The gene calls are TRBV20-1 and TRBJ2-7, with 7 positions matching TRBD2. Germline trimming cut 5 bases from V and 0 bases from J; bases unmatched to any gene: 4. CDR1 and CDR2 from the germline V gene are DFQATT and SNEGSKA (reference sequence). The CDR3 covers 13 residues. The CDR3 region has the DNA TGCAGTGCTCACACGGGGGGCTCCTACGAGCAGTACTTC. The encoded protein is CSAHTGGSYEQYF.

The V and J genes are TRBV10-3 and TRBJ2-1; D is possibly TRBD2 (5 bases). V was cut by 2 bases and J by 7 bases, with 6 bases left in between. Germline V gene data show CDR1 as ENHRY and CDR2 as SYGVKD. The CDR3 spans 12 residues. The CDR3 loop is CAISERDNEQFF. The CDR3 DNA reads TGTGCCATCAGTGAGCGGGATAATGAGCAGTTCTTC.

The chain is built from TRBV20-1 and TRBJ2-1; D is undetermined. Germline loops: CDR1 DFQATT, CDR2 SNEGSKA (reference sequence). The CDR3 is made up of 11 amino acids. V was cut by 0 bases and J by 10 bases, with 7 bases left in between. The CDR3 sequence is CSARETTEQFF. As DNA, the CDR3 is TGCAGTGCTAGAGAAACGACAGAGCAGTTCTTC.

This clonotype was observed a few times. The gene calls are TRBV5-1 and TRBJ2-5; 8 positions agree with TRBD2. Looked up from germline, CDR1 is SGHRS and CDR2 is YFSETQ. Trimming removed 1 base from V and 4 bases from J; junction bases left unmatched: 6. CDR3 length: 15 amino acids. Here the CDR3 reads CASSLRAGEGETQYF. For the CDR3, the DNA is TGCGCCAGCAGCTTGCGAGCGGGAGAGGGAGAGACCCAGTACTTC.

The chain couples TRBV5-6 to TRBJ1-5; 9 bases line up with TRBD1. Germline loops: CDR1 SGHDT, CDR2 YYEEEE. This CDR3 contains 18 residues. Losses at the gene ends were 0 bases for V and 3 bases for J; bases not matched to a gene: 10. CDR3 region: CASSLGDRDLYTNQPQHF. The CDR3 nucleotides read TGTGCCAGCAGCTTGGGGGACAGGGATCTCTATACCAATCAGCCCCAGCATTTT.